The clone carrying this TCR beta chain has a count of ten or more. This sample is part of a study of T cells in Graves' hyperthyroidism and ophthalmopathy. Trimming took off 1 base at V and 8 bases at J, with 14 bases between the two ends. The CDR3 extends over 15 amino acids. Germline loops: CDR1 SGHTA, CDR2 FQGNSA. TCR beta CDR3 regions were amplified from RNA transcripts. A first-round RT-PCR of the TCR CDR3 used the HTBI primer set. One entry per CDR3 protein, called by TCRdb with MiXCR from the multiplex PCR reads. The profile shows a few hundred thousand distinct CDR3 sequences, around 50% of them singletons.

Sequencing used peripheral blood or thyroid tissue (not recorded which). This receptor was taken from an adult woman with Graves' disease, either hyperthyroidism or ophthalmopathy (not recorded which). The chain is built from TRBV7-2 and TRBJ1-4; D is possibly TRBD1 (5 bases). DNA of the CDR3: TGTGCCAGCAGCTTAGGGGGGTCGAGAGGCGAAAAACTGTTTTTT. It encodes CASSLGGSRGEKLFF.